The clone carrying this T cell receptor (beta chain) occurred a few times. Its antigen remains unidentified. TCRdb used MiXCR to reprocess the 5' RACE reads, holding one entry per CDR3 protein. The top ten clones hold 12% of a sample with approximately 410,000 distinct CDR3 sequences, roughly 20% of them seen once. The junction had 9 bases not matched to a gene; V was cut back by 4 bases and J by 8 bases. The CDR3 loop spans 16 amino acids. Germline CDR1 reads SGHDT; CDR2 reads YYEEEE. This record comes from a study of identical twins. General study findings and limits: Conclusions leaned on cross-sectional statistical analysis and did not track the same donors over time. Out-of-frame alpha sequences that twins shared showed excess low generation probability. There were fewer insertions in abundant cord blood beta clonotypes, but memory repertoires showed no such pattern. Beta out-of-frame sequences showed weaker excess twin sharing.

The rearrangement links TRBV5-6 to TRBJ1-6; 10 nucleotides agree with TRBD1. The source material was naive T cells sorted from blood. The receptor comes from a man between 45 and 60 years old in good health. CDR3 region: CASSLSWDRGDSPLHF. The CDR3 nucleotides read TGTGCCAGCAGCCTAAGTTGGGACAGGGGAGATTCACCCCTCCACTTT.